These T cell receptor beta chains were read from a single sample in a study of T cells in Graves' hyperthyroidism and ophthalmopathy. TCRdb itself ran the multiplex PCR reads through MiXCR, one entry per CDR3 protein. The sample carries 540,000 or so distinct CDR3 sequences, 40% to 55% recorded once. Sequencing was carried out using peripheral blood or thyroid tissue (not recorded which). Receptors originate from an adult woman with Graves' disease, either hyperthyroidism or ophthalmopathy (not recorded which). The CDR3 runs from the conserved cysteine through the conserved F or W. A D gene is named only where the DNA matches it firmly. Clone size is given for some rows only: seen once, a few or many times, or a class if the clone is expanded.

d_call | j_call | v_call | clone_size | cdr3_nt | cdr3_aa
TRBD1 | TRBJ1-5 | TRBV10-3 | few | TGTGCCATCAGCGACAGGGGATATCAGCCCCAGCATTTT | CAISDRGYQPQHF
TRBD1 | TRBJ2-5 | TRBV6-1 | many | TGTGCCAGCAGTGTAGAGGGGGCAGAGACCCAGTACTTC | CASSVEGAETQYF
. | TRBJ2-5 | TRBV28 | . | TGTGCCAGCAGTTTTCCGAGACAGACCATAGAGACCCAGTACTTC | CASSFPRQTIETQYF
. | TRBJ2-5 | TRBV9 | . | TGTGCCAGCAGCGGCGACCAGGGGTTCCAAGAGACCCAGTACTTC | CASSGDQGFQETQYF
. | TRBJ1-1 | TRBV15 | . | TGTGCCACCAGCAGAGATGGAAGATTGTTAACCAACACTGAAGCTTTCTTT | CATSRDGRLLTNTEAFF
. | TRBJ2-2 | TRBV6-1 | many | TGTGCCAGCAGTGAGTGGTACGGGGAGCTGTTTTTT | CASSEWYGELFF
. | TRBJ1-2 | TRBV2 | . | TGTGCCAGCAGTCCCAGCCAGAGAAACTATGGCTACACCTTC | CASSPSQRNYGYTF
. | TRBJ1-6 | TRBV24-1 | . | TGTGCCACCAGTGAATCGGACCTCAATTCACCCCTCCACTTT | CATSESDLNSPLHF
TRBD1 | TRBJ2-7 | TRBV10-3 | many | TGTGCCATCAGTGGGACAGGCGACTACGAGCAGTACTTC | CAISGTGDYEQYF
. | TRBJ1-6 | TRBV9 | many | TGTGCCAGCAGCGGACGGACTGCCTTGGATTCACCCCTCCACTTT | CASSGRTALDSPLHF
. | TRBJ1-4 | TRBV20-1 | . | TGCAGTGTTCAGGGTACTAATGAAAAACTGTTTTTT | CSVQGTNEKLFF
. | TRBJ2-7 | TRBV6-6 | . | TGTGCCAGCAGCGCACAGGCGTTGAGGGAGCAGTACTTC | CASSAQALREQYF
TRBD2 | TRBJ2-5 | TRBV16 | . | TGTGCCAGCAGCCGATGGACTAGCGGGACGGGAGAGACCCAGTACTTC | CASSRWTSGTGETQYF
. | TRBJ1-2 | TRBV5-1 | . | TGCGCCAGCAGCTTGCAAGGCCTCCTCTATGGCTACACCTTC | CASSLQGLLYGYTF
. | TRBJ1-4 | TRBV7-9 | . | TGTGCCAGCAGCTTAGTACCACAGGGTGAAAAACTGTTTTTT | CASSLVPQGEKLFF
. | TRBJ1-5 | TRBV2 | . | TGTGCCAGCAGTCCCTGGGGGGGCAACAATCAGCCCCAGCATTTT | CASSPWGGNNQPQHF
TRBD2 | TRBJ2-7 | TRBV20-1 | many | TGCAGTGCTGGACACCGCGGGAGGGATTACTACGAGCAGTACTTC | CSAGHRGRDYYEQYF
. | TRBJ1-6 | TRBV9 | . | TGTGCCAGCAGCGGATCCCGGGCAGTTCAAAATTCACCCCTCCACTTT | CASSGSRAVQNSPLHF
TRBD1 | TRBJ1-2 | TRBV29-1 | many | TGCAGCGTCGAACAGGGGTTGGGCTATGGCTACACCTTC | CSVEQGLGYGYTF
. | TRBJ2-3 | TRBV29-1 | . | TGCAGCGTCTTGGGAACGGCGGGACGAAGCACAGATACGCAGTATTTT | CSVLGTAGRSTDTQYF
. | TRBJ2-5 | TRBV7-2 | many | TGTGCCAGCAGCCCCTACGAAGGGGCCCAGTACTTC | CASSPYEGAQYF
. | TRBJ1-2 | TRBV6-1 | many | TGTGCCAGCACATATACGGGCTATGGCTACACCTTC | CASTYTGYGYTF
. | TRBJ1-2 | TRBV7-9 | many | TGTGCCAGCAGCCGACCCGGGGGCTATGGCTACACCTTC | CASSRPGGYGYTF
. | TRBJ2-7 | TRBV10-1 | . | TGCGCCAGCAGTGCCGGGACTCCCTCCTACGAGCAGTACTTC | CASSAGTPSYEQYF
. | TRBJ1-5 | TRBV2 | many | TGTGCCAGCAGTGCAGGGAGTCAGCCCCAGCATTTT | CASSAGSQPQHF
. | TRBJ1-2 | TRBV5-1 | . | TGCGCCAGCAGCACCCGGGGACGAATCTTCACCTTC | CASSTRGRIFTF
. | TRBJ1-5 | TRBV10-3 | . | TGTGCCATCAGTGAGTCTTTCGGGACACTAGAGACCCAGCATTTT | CAISESFGTLETQHF
TRBD1 | TRBJ2-6 | TRBV10-3 | many | TGTGCCATCACCTTCTCCCCGAGACAGGGTTCATCTGGGGCCAACGTCCTGACTTTC | CAITFSPRQGSSGANVLTF
. | TRBJ1-4 | TRBV12-3/TRBV12-4 | many | TGTGCCAGCAGCTTGACAGCTCCTAATGAAAAACTGTTTTTT | CASSLTAPNEKLFF
TRBD1 | TRBJ2-1 | TRBV7-2 | few | TGTGCCAGCAGCAACCGACAGGGTGGGGGCTACAATGAGCAGTTCTTC | CASSNRQGGGYNEQFF
TRBD2 | TRBJ2-7 | TRBV7-9 | . | TGTGCCAGCAGCCTCCGGACTAGCGGGAGCAAGCAGTACTTC | CASSLRTSGSKQYF
. | TRBJ1-4 | TRBV12-3/TRBV12-4 | . | TGTGCCAGCAGCCCCGGGCCTGCAACTAATGAAAGACTGTTTTTT | CASSPGPATNERLFF
. | TRBJ1-2 | TRBV29-1 | many | TGCAGCGCTAGAATCGGGGGGGCGGGCTATGGCTACACCTTC | CSARIGGAGYGYTF
TRBD2 | TRBJ2-5 | TRBV12-3/TRBV12-4 | once | TGTGCCAGCAGGGAGGGACTAGTCCTCAGTGAGACCCAGTACTTC | CASREGLVLSETQYF
. | TRBJ1-5 | TRBV7-9 | many | TGTGCCAGCAGCCACCTCGGGCAGCCCCAGCATTTT | CASSHLGQPQHF